Below are 32 T cell receptor beta chains sequenced from a single sample in a study of cytomegalovirus exposure and HLA in healthy donors. PCR amplification relied on 60 Vbeta primers (plus 13 Jbeta primers). The assay was immunoSEQ multiplex PCR, and TCRdb's table has in-frame clones only and misses some. In the table there are about 110,000 clones, roughly 70% of which are singletons. Sequencing was carried out using PBMCs. The receptors originated from a man aged 25-45 years in good health and CMV-seropositive.

This clone appeared once. V and J are TRBV9 and TRBJ2-1, with 8 bases identical to TRBD2. This CDR3 spans 14 amino acids. V shed 8 bases, J shed 4 bases, and the junction held 8 bases outside the gene matches. Germline lookup yields CDR1 SGDLS and CDR2 YYNGEE. The CDR3 coding sequence is TGTGCCAGTACCCGGGGGGGCGGGTACAATGAGCAGTTCTTC. Translated: CASTRGGGYNEQFF.

This clone is a singleton in its sample. J is TRBJ2-3 and V is TRBV2, with 9 bases lining up with TRBD2. V dropped 4 bases and J dropped 5; count of bases not matched to a gene: 10. There are 16 residues in the CDR3. The germline V gene has CDR1 SNHLY and CDR2 FYNNEI. The CDR3 DNA reads as TGTGCCAGCAGTGTATGGGCGGGGGGGCAAGAAGATACGCAGTATTTT. This encodes CASSVWAGGQEDTQYF. The variable domain in full, completed from reference TRBV2 and TRBJ2-3, reads EPEVTQTPSHQVTQMGQEVILRCVPISNHLYFYWYRQILGQKVEFLVSFYNNEISEKSEIFDDQFSVERPDGSNFTLKIRSTKLEDSAMYFCASSVWAGGQEDTQYFGPGTRLTVL.

This clone counts as medium-sized. This chain connects TRBV5-1 to TRBJ2-3; 9 nucleotides match TRBD1. CDR3 length equals 17 residues. Germline V gene sequence: CDR1 SGHRS, CDR2 YFSETQ. The V and J ends lost 4 bases and 3 bases, in that order; junction bases with no gene match: 12. This chain's CDR3 is CASSPNPTDRGTDTQYF. The CDR3 nucleotides read TGCGCCAGCAGCCCTAATCCAACGGACAGGGGAACAGATACGCAGTATTTT.

CDR3 amino acids: CASSWFSTGVPEKGYTF. CDR3 sequence (DNA): TGTGCCAGTAGTTGGTTTAGTACAGGAGTTCCTGAGAAGGGCTACACCTTC. The chain joins TRBV19 to TRBJ1-2; the D gene is possibly TRBD1 (5 bases). CDR3 length: 17 amino acids. Germline V gene data show CDR1 as LNHDA and CDR2 as SQIVND (reference sequence). V was cut by 5 bases and J by 8 bases, with 27 bases left in between. The full variable domain, in which reference TRBV19 and TRBJ1-2 provide the parts outside the CDR3, is DGGITQSPKYLFRKEGQNVTLSCEQNLNHDAMYWYRQDPGQGLRLIYYSQIVNDFQKGDIAEGYSVSREKKESFPLTVTSAQKNPTAFYLCASSWFSTGVPEKGYTFGSGTRLTVV.

CDR3 sequence reads: CASSLAELNTEAFF. The CDR3 nucleotides are TGTGCCAGCAGCTTGGCCGAGTTGAACACTGAAGCTTTCTTT. This chain connects TRBV5-4 to TRBJ1-1; no definite D call. This CDR3 has 14 amino acids. CDR1 is SGHNT and CDR2 is YYREEE in the germline V gene (reference sequence). V dropped 0 bases and J dropped 0 bases, with 6 bases sitting between them. Full variable domain (outside the CDR3, taken from reference TRBV5-4 and TRBJ1-1): ETGVTQSPTHLIKTRGQQVTLRCSSQSGHNTVSWYQQALGQGPQFIFQYYREEENGRGNFPPRFSGLQFPNYSSELNVNALELDDSALYLCASSLAELNTEAFFGQGTRLTVV.

The chain uses TRBV6-1 and TRBJ2-7, with D uncertain. Trimming pared 3 bases from V and 0 bases from J, leaving 3 bases between. CDR3 size: 12 residues. CDR1 is MNHNS, CDR2 SASEGT, per germline. Written as DNA, the CDR3 is TGTGCCAGCAGTGAGGGCTCCTACGAGCAGTACGTC. Encoded protein: CASSEGSYEQYV.

The CDR3 bases are TGCGCCAGCCCCACCGGGGACAGGGGAGTTATTATCGGCACAGATACGCAGTATTTT. Amino acid sequence: CASPTGDRGVIIGTDTQYF. The chain recombines TRBV10-1 with TRBJ2-3, with 10 bases that match TRBD1. Losses at the gene ends were 8 bases for V and 1 base for J; bases not matched to a gene: 18. CDR3 size: 19 residues. The germline V gene encodes CDR1 WNHNN and CDR2 SYGVQD (reference sequence).

V gene TRBV5-1 combines with J gene TRBJ1-1; D not certain. This CDR3 is built from 16 residues. Germline assignment: CDR1 SGHRS and CDR2 YFSETQ. The V end lost 1 base, the J end lost 1 base, and 14 bases lay between the germline ends. CDR3 residues: CASSLYPTGTNTEAFF. CDR3 coding DNA: TGCGCCAGCAGCTTGTACCCTACGGGAACGAACACTGAAGCTTTCTTT.

V is TRBV21-1 and J is TRBJ2-5; the table's D gene call, TRBD2, was not cross checked with the DNA. TRBV21-1 is deemed a pseudogene. The CDR3 consists of 17 residues. In nucleotides, the CDR3 is TGTGCCAGCAGCAAAGAAGGCCAGCGGGGCCGTTTAGAGACCCAGTACTTC. As protein: CASSKEGQRGRLETQYF.

V gene TRBV2 combines with J gene TRBJ2-7; 7 bases line up with TRBD1. CDR1 is SNHLY and CDR2 is FYNNEI in the germline V gene. There are 15 residues in the CDR3. V gave up 7 bases and J gave up 2 bases; unmatched junction bases: 11. CDR3 residues: CASNQDSTGAYEQYF. For the CDR3, the DNA is TGTGCCAGCAACCAAGACTCAACAGGGGCCTACGAGCAGTACTTC.

The rearrangement joins TRBV6-1 to TRBJ1-2; 7 bases agree with TRBD1. Looked up from germline, CDR1 is MNHNS and CDR2 is SASEGT. CDR3 length equals 15 residues. V gave up 2 bases and J gave up 4 bases; unmatched junction bases: 7. Here the CDR3 reads CASSEQPGQSYGYTF. CDR3 sequence (DNA): TGTGCCAGCAGTGAACAACCGGGACAGAGCTATGGCTACACCTTC.

This clone was counted a few times. The same CDR3 can be traced to other DNA sequences in this sample. CDR3 loop: CASSYNQGLNTEAFF. In nucleotides, the CDR3 is TGTGCCAGCAGTTACAATCAGGGGCTGAACACTGAAGCTTTCTTT. The chain links TRBV6-6 to TRBJ1-1; tentatively, D is TRBD1 (6 bases). This CDR3 is 15 amino acids long. CDR1 is MNHNY and CDR2 is SVGAGI in the germline V gene (reference sequence). With 2 bases removed from V and 0 bases from J, the gap between germline ends came to 10 bases.

This chain links TRBV29-1 with TRBJ1-2, with D possibly being TRBD1 (5 bases). Germline loops: CDR1 SQVTM, CDR2 ANQGSEA. V lost 7 bases and J 2 bases, leaving 14 bases between the germline ends. The CDR3 loop spans 13 amino acids. The CDR3 loop reads CSALGQANYGYTF. In DNA, the CDR3 is TGCAGCGCCCTGGGGCAGGCGAACTATGGCTACACCTTC.

The rearrangement joins TRBV19 to TRBJ1-5; D may be TRBD1 (5 bases). This CDR3 is built from 14 residues. V was cut by 2 bases and J by 4 bases, with 9 bases left in between. The germline gives CDR1 LNHDA, CDR2 SQIVND (reference sequence). For the CDR3, the DNA is TGTGCCAGTAGTATAAGAAGGGGTAATCAGCCCCAGCATTTT. Protein product: CASSIRRGNQPQHF.

This clone was observed once. The chain couples TRBV9 to TRBJ2-1, with D maybe TRBD1 (6 bases). This CDR3 region has 15 residues. Germline V gene lookup returns CDR1 SGDLS and CDR2 YYNGEE. Trimming took off 0 bases at V and 1 base at J, with 8 bases between the two ends. In nucleotides, the CDR3 is TGTGCCAGCAGCGTAGAAGGGGGTTCCTACAATGAGCAGTTCTTC. Translation: CASSVEGGSYNEQFF.

Written as DNA, the CDR3 is TGCGCCAGCAGCCCATGGGGGGAGAACACTGAAGCTTTCTTT. Translation gives CASSPWGENTEAFF. This rearrangement joins TRBV5-1 to TRBJ1-1, with a weak D call TRBD1 (5 bases). V was shortened by 4 bases and J by 1 base, with 11 bases between the two germline ends. The V gene's germline CDR1 is SGHRS and CDR2 YFSETQ. The CDR3 extends over 14 amino acids.

This chain joins TRBV7-2 and TRBJ2-3; 11 bases line up with TRBD2. The V segment lost 4 bases and the J segment 3 bases; nucleotides outside the gene matches: 3. CDR3 size: 15 residues. Looked up from germline, CDR1 is SGHTA and CDR2 is FQGNSA. CDR3 DNA sequence: TGTGCCAGCAGCTCTAGCGGGGGGCTAACAGATACGCAGTATTTT. Translating it yields CASSSSGGLTDTQYF.

This clone was detected a few times. The chain is built from TRBV2 and TRBJ1-4, with a weak D call TRBD1 (5 bases). Germline CDR1 SNHLY, CDR2 FYNNEI. Trimming removed 6 bases from V and 4 bases from J, with 15 bases in between. The CDR3 extends over 15 amino acids. This chain's CDR3 is CASRERGKYNEKLFF. The CDR3 DNA sequence: TGTGCCAGCAGGGAAAGGGGAAAATATAATGAAAAACTGTTTTTT.

V gene TRBV9 combines with J gene TRBJ1-2, with 7 bases lining up with TRBD1. Trimming cost V 3 bases and J 4 bases; bases outside gene matches: 6. Germline V gene sequence: CDR1 SGDLS, CDR2 YYNGEE. The CDR3 length is 14 residues. This CDR3 is CASSATTGTYGYTF. CDR3 DNA: TGTGCCAGCAGCGCCACGACAGGGACCTATGGCTACACCTTC.

This rearrangement joins TRBV7-2 to TRBJ2-2, with 12 positions matching TRBD2. The germline CDR1 and CDR2 sequences are SGHTA and FQGNSA. V lost 1 base, J lost 6 bases, and 9 bases stayed unmatched. The CDR3 contains 18 residues. CDR3 DNA sequence: TGTGCCAGCAGCTTAGGACTCCTAGCGGGAGGGAGGGCCGGGGAGCTGTTTTTT. Amino acids: CASSLGLLAGGRAGELFF.

This chain connects TRBV29-1 to TRBJ1-5; tentatively, D is TRBD1 (5 bases). CDR1 is SQVTM, CDR2 ANQGSEA, per germline. Trimming removed 5 bases at V and 4 bases at J, with 12 bases between. This CDR3 contains 13 residues. The DNA for the CDR3 is TGCAGCGTTATTTGGACACCTAATCAGCCCCAGCATTTT. Protein sequence: CSVIWTPNQPQHF.

V is TRBV9 and J is TRBJ1-4, with 8 bases fitting TRBD1. This CDR3 is built from 17 residues. Trimming at V came to 0 bases and at J to 7 bases, leaving 11 bases not matched to a gene. Germline V lookup: CDR1 SGDLS, CDR2 YYNGEE. CDR3 sequence reads: CASSVAPGQGESEKLFF. The CDR3 DNA reads as TGTGCCAGCAGCGTAGCCCCCGGACAGGGAGAAAGTGAAAAACTGTTTTTT.

This sequence joins TRBV15 and TRBJ2-7; the D gene is possibly TRBD2 (6 bases). The CDR3 length is 15 residues. Trimming removed 0 bases at V and 0 bases at J, with 9 bases between. From germline, CDR1 is LNHNV and CDR2 YYDKDF (reference sequence). In nucleotides, the CDR3 is TGTGCCACCAGCAGAGATCGGGGACTCTCCTACGAGCAGTACGTC. Protein product: CATSRDRGLSYEQYV.

This clone was observed once. This chain connects TRBV27 to TRBJ1-2; 7 bases align to TRBD1. Germline V gives CDR1 MNHEY, CDR2 SMNVEV (reference sequence). Trimming at V came to 4 bases and at J to 5 bases, leaving 7 bases not matched to a gene. This CDR3 has 14 amino acids. In nucleotides, the CDR3 is TGTGCCAGCAGTTCCGGACAGGTTTTTTATGGCTACACCTTC. It is translated as CASSSGQVFYGYTF.

This sequence joins TRBV11-2 and TRBJ2-5, with D possibly being TRBD2 (6 bases). V gave up 1 base and J gave up 2 bases, with 14 bases separating them. The V gene's germline CDR1 is SGHAT and CDR2 FQNNGV. This CDR3 is built from 16 residues. The CDR3 reads CASSLVGGATQETQYF. CDR3 bases: TGTGCCAGCAGCTTAGTCGGGGGAGCGACACAAGAGACCCAGTACTTC.

The V and J genes are TRBV6-1 and TRBJ1-4; D gene unclear. The ends were cut back, 2 bases at V and 4 bases at J, with 8 bases in the middle. Germline loops: CDR1 MNHNS, CDR2 SASEGT. The CDR3 totals 14 residues. CDR3 coding DNA: TGTGCCAGCAGTGAACAGACTTATAATGAAAAACTGTTTTTT. As protein: CASSEQTYNEKLFF.

This chain joins TRBV4-2 and TRBJ1-2; D is perhaps TRBD1 (6 bases). From germline, CDR1 is LGHNA and CDR2 YNFKEQ. The V gene lost 3 bases and the J gene lost 8 bases, with 22 bases spanning the gap. The CDR3 covers 16 residues. The CDR3: CASSQVGEGGSKGYTF. The CDR3 DNA follows: TGTGCCAGCAGCCAGGTGGGGGAGGGGGGATCTAAGGGCTACACCTTC.

This clone was found once. V usage is TRBV29-1 and J usage is TRBJ2-3; no firm D call. The germline V gene has CDR1 SQVTM and CDR2 ANQGSEA. Trimming cost V 2 bases and J 5 bases, with 11 bases left between them. The CDR3 loop spans 13 amino acids. This chain's CDR3 is CSVESRFGDTQYF. The CDR3 DNA is TGCAGCGTTGAAAGCCGCTTCGGAGATACGCAGTATTTT.

This chain joins TRBV6-1 and TRBJ1-4; D is unresolved. The CDR3 has 14 residues. V was cut by 4 bases and J by 9 bases, with 15 bases left in between. Germline-derived CDR1 and CDR2 are MNHNS and SASEGT. The chain's CDR3 is CASSGAGGNQKLFF. The CDR3 DNA is TGTGCCAGCAGTGGGGCTGGAGGGAACCAAAAACTGTTTTTT.

This chain connects TRBV9 to TRBJ2-3; 8 nucleotides match TRBD2. CDR1 and CDR2 from the germline V gene are SGDLS and YYNGEE. V lost 0 bases to trimming and J lost 4 bases; unmatched junction nucleotides: 7. CDR3 length equals 16 residues. The CDR3 nucleotides read TGTGCCAGCAGCGTAGTCGGGGGGGGCCCCTCAGATACGCAGTATTTT. Translation gives CASSVVGGGPSDTQYF.

A single count supports this clone. V usage is TRBV11-3 and J usage is TRBJ1-1; 9 bases are shared with TRBD1. Germline trimming cut 4 bases from V and 10 bases from J; bases unmatched to any gene: 13. CDR1 is SGHNT, CDR2 YENEEA, per germline. This CDR3 is 15 amino acids long. The CDR3 here is CASSSVGTGRLGAFF. CDR3 bases: TGTGCCAGCAGCTCTGTTGGGACAGGGCGTTTAGGAGCTTTCTTT.

The chain links TRBV5-1 to TRBJ1-4, with D perhaps TRBD1 (5 bases). This CDR3 region has 15 residues. From germline, CDR1 is SGHRS and CDR2 YFSETQ. V was clipped by 0 bases and J by 6 bases, with 12 bases between them. CDR3 DNA: TGCGCCAGCAGCTTGGACGGGGGTAAGGATGAAAAACTGTTTTTT. Residues: CASSLDGGKDEKLFF.